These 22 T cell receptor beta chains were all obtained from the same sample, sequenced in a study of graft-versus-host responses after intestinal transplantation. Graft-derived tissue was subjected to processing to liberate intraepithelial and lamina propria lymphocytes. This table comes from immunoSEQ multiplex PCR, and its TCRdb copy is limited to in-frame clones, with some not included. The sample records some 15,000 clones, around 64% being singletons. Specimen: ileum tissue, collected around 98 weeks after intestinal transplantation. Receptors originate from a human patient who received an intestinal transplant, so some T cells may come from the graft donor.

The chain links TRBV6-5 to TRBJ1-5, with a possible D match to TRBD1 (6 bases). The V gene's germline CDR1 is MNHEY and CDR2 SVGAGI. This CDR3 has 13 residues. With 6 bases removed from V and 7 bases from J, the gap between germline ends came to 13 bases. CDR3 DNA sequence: TGTGCCAGCAGCCGGACAGAAAGGCAGCCCCAGCATTTT. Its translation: CASSRTERQPQHF.

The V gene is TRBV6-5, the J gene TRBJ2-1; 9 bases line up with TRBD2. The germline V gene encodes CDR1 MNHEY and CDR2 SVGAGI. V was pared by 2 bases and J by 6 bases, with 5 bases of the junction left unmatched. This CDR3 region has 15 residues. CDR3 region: CASSYGGTSTNEQFF. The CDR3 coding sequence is TGTGCCAGCAGTTACGGAGGGACTAGCACCAATGAGCAGTTCTTC.

Written as DNA, the CDR3 is TGTGCCAGCAGTGTCCACCCTATTCGGACAGGAACAGATACGCAGTATTTT. As protein: CASSVHPIRTGTDTQYF. The V call is TRBV25-1, the J call TRBJ2-3, with 7 bases matching TRBD1. CDR1 and CDR2 (germline): MGHDK, SYGVNS. The trim removed 4 bases at V and 3 bases at J, leaving 13 bases unmatched. CDR3 size: 17 residues.

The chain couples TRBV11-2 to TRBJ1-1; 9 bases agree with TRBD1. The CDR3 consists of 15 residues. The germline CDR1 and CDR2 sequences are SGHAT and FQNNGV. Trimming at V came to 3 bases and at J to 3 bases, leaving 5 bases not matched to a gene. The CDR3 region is CASSLATGGYTEAFF. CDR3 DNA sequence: TGTGCCAGCAGCTTGGCTACAGGGGGCTACACTGAAGCTTTCTTT.

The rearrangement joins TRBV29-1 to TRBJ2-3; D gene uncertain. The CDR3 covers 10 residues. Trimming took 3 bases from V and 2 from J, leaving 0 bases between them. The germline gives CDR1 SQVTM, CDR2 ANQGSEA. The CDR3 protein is CSVDTDTQYF. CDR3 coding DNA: TGCAGCGTTGACACAGATACGCAGTATTTT.

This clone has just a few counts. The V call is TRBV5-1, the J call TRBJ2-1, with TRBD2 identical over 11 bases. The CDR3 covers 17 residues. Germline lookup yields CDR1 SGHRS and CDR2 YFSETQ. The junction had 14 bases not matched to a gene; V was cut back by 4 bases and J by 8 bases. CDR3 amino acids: CASSPGLAGGGADEQFF. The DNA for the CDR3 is TGCGCCAGCAGCCCCGGACTAGCGGGCGGGGGGGCCGATGAGCAGTTCTTC.

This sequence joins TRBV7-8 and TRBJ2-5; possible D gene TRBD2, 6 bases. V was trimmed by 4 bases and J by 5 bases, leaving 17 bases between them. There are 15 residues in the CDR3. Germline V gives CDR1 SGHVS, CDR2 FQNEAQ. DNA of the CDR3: TGTGCCAGCAGCTCCGGGCGGGGATTTCAGGAGACCCAGTACTTC. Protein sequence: CASSSGRGFQETQYF.

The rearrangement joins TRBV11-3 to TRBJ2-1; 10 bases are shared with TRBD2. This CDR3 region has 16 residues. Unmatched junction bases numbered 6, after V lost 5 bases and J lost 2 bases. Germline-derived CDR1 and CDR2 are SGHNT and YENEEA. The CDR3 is CASSPSGGDAYNEQFF. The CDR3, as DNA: TGTGCCAGCAGCCCAAGCGGGGGGGACGCCTACAATGAGCAGTTCTTC.

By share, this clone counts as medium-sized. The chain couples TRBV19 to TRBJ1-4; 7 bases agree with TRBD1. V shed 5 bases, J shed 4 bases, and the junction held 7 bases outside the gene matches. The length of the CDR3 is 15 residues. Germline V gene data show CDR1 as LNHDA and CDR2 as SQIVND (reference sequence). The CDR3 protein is CASSATGSGNEKLFF. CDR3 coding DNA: TGTGCCAGTAGTGCGACAGGGTCTGGTAATGAAAAACTGTTTTTT.

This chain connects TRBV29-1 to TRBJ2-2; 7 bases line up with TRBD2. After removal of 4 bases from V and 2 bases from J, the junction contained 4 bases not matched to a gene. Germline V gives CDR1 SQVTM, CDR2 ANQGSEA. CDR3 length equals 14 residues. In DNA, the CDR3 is TGCAGCGTTGCCCGGGACTACAACACCGGGGAGCTGTTTTTT. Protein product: CSVARDYNTGELFF.

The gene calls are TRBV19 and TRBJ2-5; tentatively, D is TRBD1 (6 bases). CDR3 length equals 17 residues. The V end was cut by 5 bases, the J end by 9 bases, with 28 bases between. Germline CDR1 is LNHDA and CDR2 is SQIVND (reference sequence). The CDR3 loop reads CASSQRFEQGFGVAQYF. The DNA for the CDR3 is TGTGCCAGTAGTCAACGATTCGAACAGGGCTTTGGAGTGGCCCAGTACTTC.

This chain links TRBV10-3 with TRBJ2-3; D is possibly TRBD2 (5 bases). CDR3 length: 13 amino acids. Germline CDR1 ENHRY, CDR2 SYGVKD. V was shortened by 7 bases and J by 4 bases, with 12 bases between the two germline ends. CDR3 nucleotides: TGTGCCATCAACCAGCGGAAATCAGATACGCAGTATTTT. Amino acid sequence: CAINQRKSDTQYF.

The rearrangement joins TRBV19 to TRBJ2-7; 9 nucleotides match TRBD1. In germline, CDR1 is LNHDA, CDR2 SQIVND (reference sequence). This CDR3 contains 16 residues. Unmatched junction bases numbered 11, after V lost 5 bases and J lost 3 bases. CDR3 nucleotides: TGTGCCAGTAGTGCCACAAGGACAGGGGCCTACTACGAGCAGTACTTC. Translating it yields CASSATRTGAYYEQYF. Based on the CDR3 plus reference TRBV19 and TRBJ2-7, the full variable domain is DGGITQSPKYLFRKEGQNVTLSCEQNLNHDAMYWYRQDPGQGLRLIYYSQIVNDFQKGDIAEGYSVSREKKESFPLTVTSAQKNPTAFYLCASSATRTGAYYEQYFGPGTRLTVT.

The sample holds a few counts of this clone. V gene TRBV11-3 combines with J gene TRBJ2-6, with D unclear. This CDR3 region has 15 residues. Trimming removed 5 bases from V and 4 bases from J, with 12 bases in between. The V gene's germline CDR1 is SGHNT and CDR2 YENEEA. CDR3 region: CASSRGESGANVLTF. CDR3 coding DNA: TGTGCCAGCAGCCGAGGCGAGTCGGGGGCCAACGTCCTGACTTTC.

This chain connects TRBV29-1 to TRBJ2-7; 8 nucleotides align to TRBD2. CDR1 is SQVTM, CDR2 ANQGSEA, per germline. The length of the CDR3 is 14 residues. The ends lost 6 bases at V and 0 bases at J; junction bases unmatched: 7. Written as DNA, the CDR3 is TGCAGCGTCGGTAGCGGGGACCACTCCTACGAGCAGTACTTC. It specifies CSVGSGDHSYEQYF.

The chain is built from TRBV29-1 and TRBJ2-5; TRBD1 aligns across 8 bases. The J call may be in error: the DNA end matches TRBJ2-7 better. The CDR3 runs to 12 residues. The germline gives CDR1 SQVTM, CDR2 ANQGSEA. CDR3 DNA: TGCAGCGTTGGACAGGGGAGGTACGAGCAGTACTTC. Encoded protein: CSVGQGRYEQYF.

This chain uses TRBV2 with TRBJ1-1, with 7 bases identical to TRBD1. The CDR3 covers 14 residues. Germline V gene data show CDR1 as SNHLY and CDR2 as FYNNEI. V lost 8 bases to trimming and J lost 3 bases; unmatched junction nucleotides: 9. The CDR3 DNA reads TGTGCCAGCTGGGCAGGGGGTTATTACACTGAAGCTTTCTTT. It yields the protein CASWAGGYYTEAFF.

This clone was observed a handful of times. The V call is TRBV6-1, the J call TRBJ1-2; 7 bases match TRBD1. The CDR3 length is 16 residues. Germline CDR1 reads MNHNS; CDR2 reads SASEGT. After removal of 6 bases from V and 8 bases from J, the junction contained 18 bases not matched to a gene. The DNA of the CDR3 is TGTGCCAGCAGGGAACCGGGACAGCCGGCGTCTAGGGGCTACACCTTC. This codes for CASREPGQPASRGYTF.

CDR3 bases: TGCGCCAGCAGTTATACTGACAGAGGGAACACTGAAGCTTTCTTT. Protein product: CASSYTDRGNTEAFF. The rearrangement links TRBV5-1 to TRBJ1-1, with D possibly being TRBD1 (5 bases). Trimming removed 5 bases from V and 1 base from J, with 15 bases in between. The CDR3 runs 15 residues. Per the germline V gene, CDR1 is SGHRS and CDR2 is YFSETQ. The whole variable domain, filled in from reference TRBV5-1 and TRBJ1-1, reads KAGVTQTPRYLIKTRGQQVTLSCSPISGHRSVSWYQQTPGQGLQFLFEYFSETQRNKGNFPGRFSGRQFSNSRSEMNVSTLELGDSALYLCASSYTDRGNTEAFFGQGTRLTVV.

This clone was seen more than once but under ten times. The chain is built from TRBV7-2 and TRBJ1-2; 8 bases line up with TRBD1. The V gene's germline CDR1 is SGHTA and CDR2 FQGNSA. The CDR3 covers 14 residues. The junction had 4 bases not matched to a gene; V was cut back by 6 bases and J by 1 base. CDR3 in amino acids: CASSPTGVNYGYTF. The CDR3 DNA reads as TGTGCCAGCAGTCCGACAGGGGTTAACTATGGCTACACCTTC.

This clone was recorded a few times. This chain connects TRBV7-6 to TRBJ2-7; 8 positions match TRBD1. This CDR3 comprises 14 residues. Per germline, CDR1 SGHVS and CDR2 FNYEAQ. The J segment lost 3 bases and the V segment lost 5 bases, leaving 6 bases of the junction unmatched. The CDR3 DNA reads TGTGCCAGCAGCAAACAGGGGGGTTACTACGAGCAGTACTTC. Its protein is CASSKQGGYYEQYF.

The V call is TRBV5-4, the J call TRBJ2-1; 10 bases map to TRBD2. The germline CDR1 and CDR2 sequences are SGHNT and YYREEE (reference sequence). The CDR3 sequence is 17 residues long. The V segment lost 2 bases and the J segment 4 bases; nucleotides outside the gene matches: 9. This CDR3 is CASSLASGGNLYNEQFF. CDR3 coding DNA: TGTGCCAGCAGCTTAGCTAGCGGGGGAAACCTGTACAATGAGCAGTTCTTC.